The sequence of this T cell receptor beta chain was determined in a study of shared clonotypes between healthy human individuals. Study at large: The cohort comprised a couple of women and a few men. Their ages spanned 18 to 49 years.

Replicate PCRs run on unsorted PBMC used roughly 320 ng DNA, which was about 30,000 T cell genomes. Generated by immunoSEQ multiplex PCR, the TCRdb table keeps only in-frame clones and is missing some. Of around 530,000 clones listed, around three quarters are singletons. Germline V gives CDR1 MDHEN, CDR2 SYDVKM. CDR3 length: 13 amino acids. V lost 11 bases to trimming and J lost 7 bases, with 18 bases between them. The specimen sequenced was PBMCs. This rearrangement joins TRBV28 to TRBJ2-1; D may match TRBD1 or TRBD2 (6 bases each). The TCR originated in a woman aged 40 to 50 in good health. Some clones in this sample may be carry-over from other donors' samples. The CDR3 DNA is TGTGCCTCCCAAGGGGGGTACGGGAATGAGCAGTTCTTC. It codes for CASQGGYGNEQFF.